A selection of T cell receptor beta chains follows, all from one sample in a study of human T cells and chemical hapten exposure. One entry per CDR3 protein, called by TCRdb with MiXCR from the RACE reads. Found here are under 150,000 distinct CDR3 sequences, about 12% of them singletons; the top ten hold around 1.5%. This specimen consisted of whole blood, obtained in connection with sensitization to the hapten diphenylcyclopropenone (DPC). The receptors were gathered from a woman aged 45-60 years with alopecia areata. Some clones in this sample may be carry-over from other donors' samples. Each CDR3 is given with its conserved first and last residue. The order of the fields is D gene, J gene, V gene, CDR3 protein. D genes are given only for firm matches.

D: TRBD1
J: TRBJ1-5
V: TRBV18
CDR3: CASSRGQGALGNQPQHF

D: .
J: TRBJ2-5
V: TRBV11-2
CDR3: CASSFRRDSLETQYF

D: .
J: TRBJ1-3
V: TRBV28
CDR3: CASSSRTTYSSGNTIYF

D: TRBD1
J: TRBJ1-1
V: TRBV6-1
CDR3: CASSSPWTGVNTEAFF

D: .
J: TRBJ1-1
V: TRBV7-9
CDR3: CASSSTGNTEAFF

D: TRBD1
J: TRBJ1-2
V: TRBV5-5
CDR3: CASSSSTGDGYTF

D: .
J: TRBJ2-3
V: TRBV5-1
CDR3: CASSLTAGRATDTQYF

D: .
J: TRBJ1-3
V: TRBV3-1
CDR3: CASSHYRDGNTIYF

D: TRBD1
J: TRBJ2-7
V: TRBV4-1
CDR3: CASSQAPGTASYEQYF

D: .
J: TRBJ2-7
V: TRBV6-2/TRBV6-3
CDR3: CASTLTTEQYF

D: TRBD1
J: TRBJ1-6
V: TRBV27
CDR3: CASSLSRNRGLGHSPLHF

D: .
J: TRBJ2-7
V: TRBV6-5
CDR3: CASRTGTQNSYEQYF

D: .
J: TRBJ1-2
V: TRBV5-6
CDR3: CASSSSLNYGYTF

D: .
J: TRBJ1-2
V: TRBV20-1
CDR3: CSALGFEAIYGYTF

D: .
J: TRBJ1-1
V: TRBV6-5
CDR3: CASSYSKPRVNTEAFF

D: TRBD2
J: TRBJ2-5
V: TRBV7-2
CDR3: CASSSPRWAAGGRETQYF

D: .
J: TRBJ2-7
V: TRBV28
CDR3: CASSPPTVPNKQYF

D: TRBD1
J: TRBJ2-7
V: TRBV10-1
CDR3: CASSAPGTGMDEQYF

D: .
J: TRBJ2-5
V: TRBV29-1
CDR3: CSVEDSETQYF

D: .
J: TRBJ1-2
V: TRBV28
CDR3: CASSLMEYGYTF

D: .
J: TRBJ2-1
V: TRBV7-2
CDR3: CASSLIPEQFF

D: .
J: TRBJ2-4
V: TRBV6-5
CDR3: CASSPRAGMVTKNIQYF

D: TRBD2
J: TRBJ2-3
V: TRBV7-2
CDR3: CASSLSGMRTDTQYF

D: .
J: TRBJ2-7
V: TRBV28
CDR3: CASTGAYEQYF

D: .
J: TRBJ1-2
V: TRBV28
CDR3: CASSREIPTNYGYTF

D: .
J: TRBJ2-1
V: TRBV11-2
CDR3: CASSLELAANEQFF

D: .
J: TRBJ1-1
V: TRBV6-5
CDR3: CASSAGQNTEAFF

D: .
J: TRBJ1-2
V: TRBV7-2
CDR3: CASSSQGGGSILF

D: .
J: TRBJ2-1
V: TRBV6-1
CDR3: CASSEFVQGLNEQFF

D: .
J: TRBJ1-2
V: TRBV28
CDR3: CASSRPRTKNYGYTF

D: TRBD1
J: TRBJ2-2
V: TRBV29-1
CDR3: CSGATGYTGELFF

D: .
J: TRBJ2-7
V: TRBV4-1
CDR3: CASSQDSSYSSGEQYF

D: .
J: TRBJ1-1
V: TRBV27
CDR3: CASSLYGEAFF

D: TRBD1
J: TRBJ2-3
V: TRBV13
CDR3: CASSLSGTGRDTQYF

D: TRBD2
J: TRBJ2-5
V: TRBV5-1
CDR3: CASSGTSQKETQYF

D: TRBD2
J: TRBJ2-3
V: TRBV18
CDR3: CASSPPGGSTTDTQYF

D: .
J: TRBJ1-4
V: TRBV29-1
CDR3: CSVGIRGEKLFF

D: TRBD1
J: TRBJ2-3
V: TRBV12-3/TRBV12-4
CDR3: CASLPRRQRTGIVTDTQYF

D: .
J: TRBJ1-5
V: TRBV28
CDR3: CASSFYTGPQHF

D: TRBD1
J: TRBJ2-1
V: TRBV7-9
CDR3: CASSLGTGANEQFF